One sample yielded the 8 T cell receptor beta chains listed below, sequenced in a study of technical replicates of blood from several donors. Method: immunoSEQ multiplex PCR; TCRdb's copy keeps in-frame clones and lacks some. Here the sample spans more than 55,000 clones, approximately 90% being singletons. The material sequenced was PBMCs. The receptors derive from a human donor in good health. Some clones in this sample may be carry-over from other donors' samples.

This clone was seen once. The CDR3 sequence: CATSRQGFYEKLFF. The CDR3 DNA is TGTGCCACCAGCAGACAGGGTTTTTATGAAAAACTGTTTTTT. This sequence joins TRBV15 and TRBJ1-4; tentatively, D is TRBD1 (5 bases). Trimming took off 2 bases at V and 6 bases at J, with 10 bases between the two ends. CDR3 length: 14 residues. From germline, CDR1 is LNHNV and CDR2 YYDKDF (reference sequence).

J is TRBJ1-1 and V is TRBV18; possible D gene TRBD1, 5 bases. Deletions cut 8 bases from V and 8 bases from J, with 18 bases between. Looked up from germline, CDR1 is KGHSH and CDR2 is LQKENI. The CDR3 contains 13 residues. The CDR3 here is CASTFDRRGEAFF. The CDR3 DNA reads TGTGCCAGCACATTCGACCGGCGGGGCGAAGCTTTCTTT.

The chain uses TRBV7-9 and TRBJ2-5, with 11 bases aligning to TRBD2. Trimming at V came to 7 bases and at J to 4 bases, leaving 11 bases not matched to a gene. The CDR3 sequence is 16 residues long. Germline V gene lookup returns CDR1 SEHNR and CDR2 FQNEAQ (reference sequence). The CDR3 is CASTWLSGRARETQYF. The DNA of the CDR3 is TGTGCCAGCACCTGGCTTAGCGGGAGGGCCCGAGAGACCCAGTACTTC.

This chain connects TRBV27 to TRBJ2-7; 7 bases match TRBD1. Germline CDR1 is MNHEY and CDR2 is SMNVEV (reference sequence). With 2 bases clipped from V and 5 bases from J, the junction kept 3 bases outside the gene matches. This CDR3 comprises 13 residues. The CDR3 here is CASSLKTGDEQYF. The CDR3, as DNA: TGTGCCAGCAGTTTAAAAACAGGGGACGAGCAGTACTTC.

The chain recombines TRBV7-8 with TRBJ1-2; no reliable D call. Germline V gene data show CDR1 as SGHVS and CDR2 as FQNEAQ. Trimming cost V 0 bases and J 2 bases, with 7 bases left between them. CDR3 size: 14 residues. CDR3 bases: TGTGCCAGCAGCTTAGCCCTAGGCAACTATGGCTACACCTTC. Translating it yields CASSLALGNYGYTF.

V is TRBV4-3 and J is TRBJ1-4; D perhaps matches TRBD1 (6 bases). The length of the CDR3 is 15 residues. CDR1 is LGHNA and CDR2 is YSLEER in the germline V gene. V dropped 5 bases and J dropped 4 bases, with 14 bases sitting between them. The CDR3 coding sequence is TGCGCCAGCAGCACTCGGACAGCGATTAATGAAAAACTGTTTTTT. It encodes CASSTRTAINEKLFF.

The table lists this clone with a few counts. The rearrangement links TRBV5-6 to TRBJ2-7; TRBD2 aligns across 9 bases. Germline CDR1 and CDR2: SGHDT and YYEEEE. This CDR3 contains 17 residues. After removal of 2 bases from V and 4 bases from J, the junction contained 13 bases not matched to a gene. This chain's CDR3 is CASSFLTGGGAFYEQYF. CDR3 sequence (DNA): TGTGCCAGCAGCTTCCTAACGGGCGGGGGGGCCTTTTACGAGCAGTACTTC.

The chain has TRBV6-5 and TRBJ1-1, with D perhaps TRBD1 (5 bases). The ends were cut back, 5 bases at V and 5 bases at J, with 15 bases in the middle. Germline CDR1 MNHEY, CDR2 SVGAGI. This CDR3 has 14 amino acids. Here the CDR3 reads CASSPDVGGTEAFF. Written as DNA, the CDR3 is TGTGCCAGCAGTCCAGATGTCGGGGGTACTGAAGCTTTCTTT.